This passage covers 20 T cell receptor beta chains from one sample sequenced in a study of blood T cells in healthy people across ages. Sample-barcoded 5' priming and a J-beta primer mix drove a second PCR of roughly 6 to 12 cycles. One entry per CDR3 protein results from TCRdb running MiXCR on the 5' RACE reads. Of approximately 730,000 distinct CDR3 sequences detected, about 42% appear once; the ten largest clones hold 20% to 25%. The material sequenced was blood. The receptors come from a woman aged 60-75 years in good health.

This rearrangement joins TRBV2 to TRBJ2-7; D not resolved. CDR3 length: 15 residues. V lost 10 bases and J 7 bases, leaving 26 bases between the germline ends. Looked up from germline, CDR1 is SNHLY and CDR2 is FYNNEI. Here the CDR3 DNA reads TGTGCCAACAGAGAACAGCAGGCACCTCGCGCGGAGCAGTACTTC. Its protein is CANREQQAPRAEQYF.

The J gene is TRBJ2-5, the V gene TRBV10-3, with D maybe TRBD1 (6 bases). The CDR3 is made up of 17 amino acids. V was shortened by 3 bases and J by 2 bases, with 19 bases between the two germline ends. Germline CDR1 reads ENHRY; CDR2 reads SYGVKD. CDR3: CAISDLTGKNQQETQYF. CDR3 bases: TGTGCCATCAGTGATTTAACAGGGAAAAATCAACAAGAGACCCAGTACTTC.

This chain uses TRBV2 with TRBJ2-5; TRBD2 matches 7 bases. The CDR3 consists of 15 residues. Germline V gives CDR1 SNHLY, CDR2 FYNNEI. J gave up 5 bases and V 3 bases, and 9 bases lay outside the gene matches. Here the CDR3 DNA reads TGTGCCAGCAGTGAGTTAGGCGGGAGCGGGGAGACCCAGTACTTC. Protein product: CASSELGGSGETQYF.

The chain recombines TRBV12-3 or TRBV12-4 with TRBJ1-6; D is unclear. The V end was cut by 6 bases, the J end by 6 bases, with 12 bases between. This CDR3 is 14 amino acids long. CDR3 DNA: TGTGCCAGCAGACGAAGCACAAGTAATTCACCCCTCCACTTT. Amino acid sequence: CASRRSTSNSPLHF.

The chain joins TRBV20-1 to TRBJ2-5, with 11 bases aligning to TRBD2. CDR1 and CDR2 from the germline V gene are DFQATT and SNEGSKA (reference sequence). The CDR3 is 15 amino acids. V was pared by 4 bases and J by 2 bases, with 6 bases of the junction left unmatched. CDR3 region: CSATPLAGGQETQYF. The DNA of the CDR3 is TGCAGTGCTACCCCCCTAGCGGGAGGTCAAGAGACCCAGTACTTC.

The chain couples TRBV9 to TRBJ2-1; tentative D call: TRBD1 (5 bases). The V end was cut by 0 bases, the J end by 4 bases, with 14 bases between. The CDR3 consists of 16 residues. Germline V gene data show CDR1 as SGDLS and CDR2 as YYNGEE. CDR3 in amino acids: CASSVGLIKGYNEQFF. Written as DNA, the CDR3 is TGTGCCAGCAGCGTAGGTCTGATAAAGGGGTACAATGAGCAGTTCTTC. The full variable domain, completed using reference TRBV9 and TRBJ2-1, is DSGVTQTPKHLITATGQRVTLRCSPRSGDLSVYWYQQSLDQGLQFLIQYYNGEERAKGNILERFSAQQFPDLHSELNLSSLELGDSALYFCASSVGLIKGYNEQFFGPGTRLTVL.

The V call is TRBV19, the J call TRBJ2-1; D possibly corresponds to TRBD2 (5 bases). Trimming took 7 bases from V and 2 from J, leaving 21 bases between them. Germline V CDR1 and CDR2: LNHDA, SQIVND (reference sequence). The CDR3 has 17 amino acids. The CDR3 sequence: CASTIRMADGAYNEQFF. Here the CDR3 DNA reads TGTGCCAGTACCATACGGATGGCGGACGGGGCCTACAATGAGCAGTTCTTC. The entire variable domain, with the rest obtained from reference TRBV19 and TRBJ2-1, is as follows: DGGITQSPKYLFRKEGQNVTLSCEQNLNHDAMYWYRQDPGQGLRLIYYSQIVNDFQKGDIAEGYSVSREKKESFPLTVTSAQKNPTAFYLCASTIRMADGAYNEQFFGPGTRLTVL.

The genes are TRBV20-1 and TRBJ2-1, with a weak D call TRBD2 (5 bases). With 5 bases removed from V and 8 bases from J, the gap between germline ends came to 16 bases. Germline assignment: CDR1 DFQATT and CDR2 SNEGSKA (reference sequence). The length of the CDR3 is 13 residues. The CDR3 DNA reads as TGCAGTGCTTGGAGCGGAAGTAGAGATGAGCAGTTCTTC. Translating it yields CSAWSGSRDEQFF.

In this sample, this clonotype turned up a few times. This chain uses TRBV4-1 with TRBJ2-7; no firm D call. Germline V gene lookup returns CDR1 MGHRA and CDR2 YSYEKL. Trimming removed 0 bases from V and 0 bases from J, with 9 bases in between. The CDR3 runs to 15 residues. CDR3 in amino acids: CASSQERDLSYEQYF. CDR3 in DNA: TGCGCCAGCAGCCAAGAAAGAGACCTCTCCTACGAGCAGTACTTC.

This clonotype came up many times. The chain is built from TRBV4-2 and TRBJ2-3; 9 bases are a match to TRBD1. Germline CDR1 is LGHNA and CDR2 is YNFKEQ. This CDR3 is 15 amino acids long. V lost 1 base to trimming and J lost 3 bases; unmatched junction nucleotides: 2. As DNA, the CDR3 is TGTGCCAGCAGCCAAGGACAGGGGGGAACAGATACGCAGTATTTT. This translates into CASSQGQGGTDTQYF.

This clonotype showed up many times. V usage is TRBV29-1 and J usage is TRBJ2-4, with TRBD1 identical over 10 bases. V trimming: 2 bases; J trimming: 6 bases; junction bases outside the gene matches: 1. The CDR3 covers 13 residues. Germline V gene data show CDR1 as SQVTM and CDR2 as ANQGSEA. CDR3 DNA sequence: TGCAGCGTTGAAAGGGACAGGGGAAACATTCAGTACTTC. Protein: CSVERDRGNIQYF.

This rearrangement joins TRBV12-3 or TRBV12-4 to TRBJ1-1, with a weak D call TRBD1 (5 bases). This CDR3 spans 13 amino acids. The ends were cut back, 6 bases at V and 6 bases at J, with 14 bases in the middle. This chain's CDR3 is CASRTRQTPEAFF. CDR3 DNA sequence: TGTGCCAGCAGAACTAGACAGACTCCTGAAGCTTTCTTT.

The chain employs TRBV5-6 and TRBJ2-2; D possibly corresponds to TRBD2 (6 bases). CDR1 and CDR2 from the germline V gene are SGHDT and YYEEEE. V was pared by 4 bases and J by 3 bases, with 13 bases between. The CDR3 loop spans 15 amino acids. The CDR3, as DNA: TGTGCCAGCAGCCCGGGGAGGACCGACACCGGGGAGCTGTTTTTT. It yields the protein CASSPGRTDTGELFF.

This clonotype turned up a few times. The genes are TRBV5-1 and TRBJ1-2, with TRBD1 matching 7 bases. Germline CDR1 reads SGHRS; CDR2 reads YFSETQ. CDR3 length: 13 residues. The junction had 8 bases not matched to a gene; V was cut back by 5 bases and J by 7 bases. The CDR3 spells CASREGAKFGYTF. The CDR3 DNA is TGCGCCAGCAGAGAGGGGGCGAAGTTTGGCTACACCTTC.

This clonotype has more than one count but fewer than ten. This chain links TRBV7-3 with TRBJ2-7; D call uncertain. Trimming took 5 bases from V and 7 from J, leaving 15 bases between them. Germline-derived CDR1 and CDR2 are SGHTA and FQGTGA. This CDR3 is 13 amino acids long. CDR3 coding DNA: TGTGCCAGCAGCCCGTCCGCTGACGGGGAGCAGTACTTC. Protein sequence: CASSPSADGEQYF.

J is TRBJ2-5 and V is TRBV27, with a possible D match to TRBD2 (5 bases). The end of the DNA is better explained by TRBJ2-7, so the J call may be wrong. The CDR3 length is 15 residues. Per germline, CDR1 MNHEY and CDR2 SMNVEV (reference sequence). The CDR3 sequence is CASSSPGERGLEQYF. For the CDR3, the DNA is TGTGCCAGCAGTTCACCGGGCGAAAGAGGGCTCGAGCAGTACTTC.

This rearrangement joins TRBV18 to TRBJ1-4; 8 positions agree with TRBD1. The V gene end was trimmed by 6 bases and the J gene end by 6 bases; junction bases not matched to a gene: 6. Germline CDR1 and CDR2: KGHSH and LQKENI. This CDR3 region has 14 residues. CDR3 nucleotide sequence: TGTGCCAGCTCTCACGAGACAGGGGATGAAAAACTGTTTTTT. It encodes CASSHETGDEKLFF. The full variable domain, with the rest looked up from reference TRBV18 and TRBJ1-4, is NAGVMQNPRHLVRRRGQEARLRCSPMKGHSHVYWYRQLPEEGLKFMVYLQKENIIDESGMPKERFSAEFPKEGPSILRIQQVVRGDSAAYFCASSHETGDEKLFFGSGTQLSVL.

This chain links TRBV12-3 or TRBV12-4 with TRBJ2-5; D is perhaps TRBD2 (6 bases). V lost 1 base, J lost 11 bases, and 14 bases lay in between. The CDR3 length is 13 residues. CDR3 coding DNA: TGTGCCAGCAGTTTAGGACGAGCGGGCTGGCAGTACTTC. Translating gives CASSLGRAGWQYF.

V gene TRBV20-1 combines with J gene TRBJ2-1, with TRBD2 matching over 12 bases. CDR1 and CDR2 (germline): DFQATT, SNEGSKA (reference sequence). CDR3 length: 14 amino acids. V lost 3 bases, J lost 12 bases, and 9 bases stayed unmatched. The CDR3 nucleotides are TGCAGTGCTAGGACTAGCGGGAGCGTAGGTGGGCAGTTCTTC. It translates to CSARTSGSVGGQFF.

A few counts support this clonotype. The chain joins TRBV2 to TRBJ1-5; D uncertain. Trimming pared 6 bases from V and 3 bases from J, leaving 18 bases between. This CDR3 contains 16 residues. Germline assignment: CDR1 SNHLY and CDR2 FYNNEI. The CDR3 protein is CASRSLRAPNNQPQHF. CDR3 nucleotide sequence: TGTGCCAGCAGGTCCCTACGGGCTCCCAACAATCAGCCCCAGCATTTT.